This is a list of T cell receptor beta chains from one sample in a study of CD8 T cell repertoires and HIV-1 epitope variants. Data came from immunoSEQ multiplex PCR; TCRdb stores just in-frame clones and leaves some out. The data hold 950 to 1,100 clones, with roughly 62% observed a single time. No antigen has been identified for these receptors. The sample consisted of cultured CD8+ T cells derived from PBMCs. These TCRs come from a male donor with HIV. Each CDR3 is given with its conserved first and last residue. D genes are given only for firm matches. Expanded clones get a size class; other rows say once, few or many, or leave the size out.

>15|.|TRBD2|TRBV2|TRBJ2-7
CASSSLAGEKYEQYF
TGTGCCAGCAGTTCTCTAGCGGGAGAGAAATACGAGCAGTACTTC
>13|.|.|TRBV12-1|TRBJ2-7
CASSWDCLYGQYF
TGTGCCAGCAGCTGGGACTGCCTATACGGGCAGTACTTC
>13|few|TRBD2|TRBV4-1|TRBJ2-7
CASSQGTSNEQYF
TGCGCCAGCAGCCAAGGGACTAGCAACGAGCAGTACTTC
>15|.|TRBD1|TRBV13|TRBJ2-7
CASSASGTGGYEQYF
TGTGCCAGCAGCGCCTCCGGGACAGGGGGCTACGAGCAGTACTTC
>13|.|.|TRBV29-1|TRBJ2-7
CSVVTSSSYEQYF
TGCAGCGTTGTTACTTCCAGCTCCTACGAGCAGTACTTC
>16|.|.|TRBV28|TRBJ2-1
CASSLSRGTADNEQFF
TGTGCCAGCAGTTTATCCCGAGGGACCGCCGACAATGAGCAGTTCTTC
>17|.|TRBD1|TRBV28|TRBJ2-7
CASSFRGTGGHTYEQYF
TGTGCCAGCAGTTTCAGGGGGACAGGGGGTCATACCTACGAGCAGTACTTC
>12|once|TRBD1|TRBV6-1|TRBJ1-5
CASRTGSQPQHF
TGTGCCAGCAGGACAGGGTCTCAGCCCCAGCATTTT
>15|.|TRBD1|TRBV30|TRBJ1-3
CAWSRDSGSGNTIYF
TGTGCCTGGTCCCGGGACAGTGGCTCTGGAAACACCATATATTTT
>17|.|TRBD2|TRBV5-1|TRBJ2-7
CASSLYSGTTSSYEQYF
TGCGCCAGCAGCTTATACAGCGGGACCACAAGCTCCTACGAGCAGTACTTC
>14|few|TRBD1|TRBV5-6|TRBJ1-2
CASSDPGTGVLGAF
TGTGCCAGCAGCGATCCCGGGACAGGGGTCCTCGGTGCCTTC
>15|once|.|TRBV9|TRBJ1-1
CASSAGEILNTEAFF
TGTGCCAGCAGCGCCGGGGAGATTTTGAACACTGAAGCTTTCTTT
>13|.|.|TRBV9|TRBJ2-2
CASTPRGTGELFF
TGTGCCAGCACCCCCCGCGGGACCGGGGAGCTGTTTTTT
>15|few|.|TRBV7-9|TRBJ2-7
CASSLDGGKMQEQYF
TGTGCCAGCAGCTTAGATGGCGGGAAAATGCAAGAGCAGTACTTC
>15|.|TRBD1|TRBV4-2|TRBJ1-4
CASSQSTGVGEKLFF
TGTGCCAGCAGCCAGTCGACAGGGGTGGGCGAAAAACTGTTTTTT
>15|few|.|TRBV4-2|TRBJ1-1
CASSQGTALNTEAFF
TGTGCCAGCAGCCAGGGCACAGCCTTGAACACTGAAGCTTTCTTT
>15|.|TRBD2|TRBV9|TRBJ2-5
CASSVASSGGETQYF
TGTGCCAGCAGCGTAGCTTCGAGCGGGGGGGAGACCCAGTACTTC